This T cell receptor beta chain was documented in a study of T-cell memory formation after mild COVID-19. Study observations and caveats: Whether day 37 second-wave clones are SARS-CoV-2-specific was not confirmed. Memory from before infection featured some responding clones, which suggests cross-reactive memory joined. Among clones contracting day 15 to 85, CD4/CD8 was balanced, whereas later expanders leaned CD4+.

As for this clonotype: The target antigen is unknown.

With 6 bases removed from V and 7 bases from J, the gap between germline ends came to 9 bases. This CDR3 has 11 amino acids. From 5'RACE with constant-segment primers came TCR alpha and TCR beta cDNA libraries that carried sample barcodes and UMIs. MiXCR, applied by TCRdb to the 5' RACE reads, yields one record per CDR3 protein. This table has 250,000 to 350,000 distinct CDR3 sequences, just under 20% appearing once. The gene calls are TRBV12-3 or TRBV12-4 and TRBJ1-1; no definite D call. This receptor was taken from a man aged 18 to 29 who had mild COVID-19 (a few samples of this study predate the infection). Cell type and time point are not known. The sample was PBMCs or a T cell subset sorted from them (not recorded which). CDR3 coding DNA: TGTGCCAGCAGAACCAGAAGTGAAGCTTTCTTT. Translating it yields CASRTRSEAFF.